This entry describes one TCR beta chain. Trimming removed 4 bases from V and 0 bases from J, with 16 bases in between. The CDR3 spans 18 residues. Germline loops: CDR1 LNHDA, CDR2 SQIVND (reference sequence). Authors' processing steps: Counts of nucleated cells, estimated from reference gene primer amplification, were obtained. Some clones are missing from TCRdb's copy, which holds only in-frame ones; the method was immunoSEQ multiplex PCR. V and J calls and clone size follow that table, whereas D and trimming were derived from the DNA. The sample includes some 100,000 clones, about 87% of them seen just once. The data were obtained in a study of blood T cell repertoires in COVID-19. Study-level information: The samples span acute and convalescent COVID-19 from the United States, Italy and Spain.

V gene TRBV19 combines with J gene TRBJ2-6, with D possibly matching TRBD1 (6 bases). This sequence originates from a woman between 25 and 40 years old with acute or convalescent COVID-19. What was sequenced was peripheral blood. This chain's CDR3 is CASSSIRGAHSGANVLTF. The CDR3, as DNA: TGTGCCAGTAGTAGTATCAGGGGAGCCCACTCTGGGGCCAACGTCCTGACTTTC.